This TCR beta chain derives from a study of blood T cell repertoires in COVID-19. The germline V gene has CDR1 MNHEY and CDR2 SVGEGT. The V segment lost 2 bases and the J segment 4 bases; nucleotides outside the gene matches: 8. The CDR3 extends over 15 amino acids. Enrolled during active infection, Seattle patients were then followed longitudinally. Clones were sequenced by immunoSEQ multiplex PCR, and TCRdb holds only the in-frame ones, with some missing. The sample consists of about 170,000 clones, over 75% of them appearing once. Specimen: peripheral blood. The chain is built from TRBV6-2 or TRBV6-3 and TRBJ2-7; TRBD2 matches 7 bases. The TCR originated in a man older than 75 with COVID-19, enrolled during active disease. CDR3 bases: TGTGCCAGCAGTTACCGGTCTAGCGGAAATTACGAGCAGTACTTC. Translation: CASSYRSSGNYEQYF.